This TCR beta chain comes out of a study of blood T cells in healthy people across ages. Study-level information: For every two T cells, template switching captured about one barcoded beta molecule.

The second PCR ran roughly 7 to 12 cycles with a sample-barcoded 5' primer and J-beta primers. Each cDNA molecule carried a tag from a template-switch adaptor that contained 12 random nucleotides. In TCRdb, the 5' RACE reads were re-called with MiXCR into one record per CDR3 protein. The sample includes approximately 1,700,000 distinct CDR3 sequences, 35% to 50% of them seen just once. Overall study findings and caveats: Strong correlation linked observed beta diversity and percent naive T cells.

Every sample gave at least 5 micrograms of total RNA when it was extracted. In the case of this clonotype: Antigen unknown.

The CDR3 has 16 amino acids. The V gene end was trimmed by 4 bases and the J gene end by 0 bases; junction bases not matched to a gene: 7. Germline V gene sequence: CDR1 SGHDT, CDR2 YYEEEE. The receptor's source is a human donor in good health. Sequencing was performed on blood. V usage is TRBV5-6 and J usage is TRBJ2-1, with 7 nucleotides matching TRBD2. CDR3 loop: CASSPGRFNSYNEQFF. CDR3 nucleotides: TGTGCCAGCAGCCCCGGGAGGTTTAACTCCTACAATGAGCAGTTCTTC.